This T cell receptor (beta chain) comes out of a study of cytomegalovirus exposure and HLA in healthy donors. Study conclusions and caveats: Across HLA loci, a later analysis found differing TCR association rates, with DRB1 most and HLA-C fewest. When a later analysis was performed, an Asian-associated ancestry cluster reportedly had fewer N-insertions than the approximately 690-donor mean.

The PCR employed 60 Vbeta primers together with 13 Jbeta primers. Profiled with immunoSEQ multiplex PCR; TCRdb holds only in-frame clones, not every one. The sample records more than 80,000 clones, under 75% being singletons. On this clone: No antigen is known for it.

The sequenced sample consisted of PBMCs. The sequence derives from a human donor in good health.

CDR3 bases: TGTGCCAGCAGCTTAGCCGGGACAGGGAACACCGGGGAGCTGTTTTTT. Its translation is CASSLAGTGNTGELFF. The chain joins TRBV11-2 to TRBJ2-2, with TRBD1 identical over 8 bases. The CDR3 is 16 residues long. Germline V lookup: CDR1 SGHAT, CDR2 FQNNGV. With 1 base clipped from V and 1 base from J, the junction kept 2 bases outside the gene matches.